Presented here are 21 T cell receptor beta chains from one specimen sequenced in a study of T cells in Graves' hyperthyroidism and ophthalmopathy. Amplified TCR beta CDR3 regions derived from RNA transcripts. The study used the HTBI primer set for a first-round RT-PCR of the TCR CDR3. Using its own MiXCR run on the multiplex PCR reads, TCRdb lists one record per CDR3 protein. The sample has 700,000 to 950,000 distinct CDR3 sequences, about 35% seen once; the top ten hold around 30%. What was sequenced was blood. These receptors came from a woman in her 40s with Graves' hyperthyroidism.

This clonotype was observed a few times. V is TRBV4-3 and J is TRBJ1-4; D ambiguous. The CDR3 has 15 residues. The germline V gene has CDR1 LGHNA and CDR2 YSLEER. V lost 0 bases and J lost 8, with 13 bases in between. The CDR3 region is CASSQENWGTEKLFF. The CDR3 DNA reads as TGCGCCAGCAGCCAAGAGAACTGGGGAACGGAAAAACTGTTTTTT.

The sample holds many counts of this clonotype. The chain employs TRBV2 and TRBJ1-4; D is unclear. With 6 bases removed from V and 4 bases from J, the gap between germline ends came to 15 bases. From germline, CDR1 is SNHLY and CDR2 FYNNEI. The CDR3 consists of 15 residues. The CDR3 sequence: CASRTGPADNEKLFF. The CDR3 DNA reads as TGTGCCAGCAGGACCGGGCCAGCAGATAATGAAAAACTGTTTTTT.

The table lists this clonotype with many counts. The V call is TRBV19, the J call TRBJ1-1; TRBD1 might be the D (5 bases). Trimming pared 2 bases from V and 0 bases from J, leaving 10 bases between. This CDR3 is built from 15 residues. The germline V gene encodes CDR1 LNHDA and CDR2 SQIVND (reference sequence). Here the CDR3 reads CASSILGTVNTEAFF. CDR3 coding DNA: TGTGCCAGTAGTATATTAGGGACGGTGAACACTGAAGCTTTCTTT.

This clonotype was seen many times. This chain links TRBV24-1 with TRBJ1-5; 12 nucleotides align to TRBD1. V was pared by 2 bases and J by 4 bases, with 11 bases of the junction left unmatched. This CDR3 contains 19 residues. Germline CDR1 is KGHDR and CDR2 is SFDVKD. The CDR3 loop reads CATSDSIPGQGARNQPQHF. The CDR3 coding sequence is TGTGCCACCAGTGATTCAATTCCGGGACAGGGGGCTCGGAATCAGCCCCAGCATTTT.

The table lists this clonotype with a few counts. The CDR3 DNA reads TGTGCCAGCAGCTCACTAGCGCAGAGCTACAATGAGCAGTTCTTC. Its translation is CASSSLAQSYNEQFF. J is TRBJ2-1 and V is TRBV7-8, with TRBD2 matching over 7 bases. The V and J ends lost 4 bases and 3 bases, in that order; junction bases with no gene match: 6. Germline V CDR1 and CDR2: SGHVS, FQNEAQ. The CDR3 extends over 15 amino acids.

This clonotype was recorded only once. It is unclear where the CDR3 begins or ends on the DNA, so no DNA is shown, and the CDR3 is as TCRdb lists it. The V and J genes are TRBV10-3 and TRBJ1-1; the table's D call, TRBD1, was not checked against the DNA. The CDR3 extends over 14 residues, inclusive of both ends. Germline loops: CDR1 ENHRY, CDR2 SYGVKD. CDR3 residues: CASVAPGTVTEALF.

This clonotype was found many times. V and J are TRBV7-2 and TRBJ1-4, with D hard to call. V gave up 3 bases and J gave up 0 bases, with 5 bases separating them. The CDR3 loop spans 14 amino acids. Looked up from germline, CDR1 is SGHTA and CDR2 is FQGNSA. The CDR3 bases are TGTGCCAGCAGCTTTACGGCAACTAATGAAAAACTGTTTTTT. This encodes CASSFTATNEKLFF.

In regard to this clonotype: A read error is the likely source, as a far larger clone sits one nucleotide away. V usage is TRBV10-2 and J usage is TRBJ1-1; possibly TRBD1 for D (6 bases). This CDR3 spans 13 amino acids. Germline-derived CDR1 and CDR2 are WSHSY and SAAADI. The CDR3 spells CASSQGSNTEALF. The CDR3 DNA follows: TGCGCCAGCAGTCAGGGGAGCAACACTGAAGCTCTCTTT.

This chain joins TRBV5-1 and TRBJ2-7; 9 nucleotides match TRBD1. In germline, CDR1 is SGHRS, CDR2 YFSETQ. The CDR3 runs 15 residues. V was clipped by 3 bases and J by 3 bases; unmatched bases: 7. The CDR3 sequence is CASSSLMTGGYEQYF. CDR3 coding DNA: TGCGCCAGCAGCTCCCTAATGACAGGGGGCTACGAGCAGTACTTC.

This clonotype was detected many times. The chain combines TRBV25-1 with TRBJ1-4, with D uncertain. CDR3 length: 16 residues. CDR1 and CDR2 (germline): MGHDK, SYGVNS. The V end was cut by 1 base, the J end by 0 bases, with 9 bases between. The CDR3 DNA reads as TGTGCCAGCAGTGAATCTTCCGGGGCAACTAATGAAAAACTGTTTTTT. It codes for CASSESSGATNEKLFF.

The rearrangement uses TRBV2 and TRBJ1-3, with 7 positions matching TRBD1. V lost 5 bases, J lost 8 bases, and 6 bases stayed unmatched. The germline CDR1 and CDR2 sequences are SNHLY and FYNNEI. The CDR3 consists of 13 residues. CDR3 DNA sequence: TGTGCCAGCAGTCGACAGGGTCTTGACACCATATATTTT. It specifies CASSRQGLDTIYF.

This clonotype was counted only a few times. CDR3 protein: CASSSFYTEAFF. CDR3 in DNA: TGTGCCAGCAGTTCTTTCTACACTGAAGCTTTCTTT. The rearrangement uses TRBV6-2 or TRBV6-3 and TRBJ1-1; D unresolved. The germline V gene encodes CDR1 MNHEY and CDR2 SVGEGT. V lost 4 bases to trimming and J lost 3 bases, with 6 bases between them. The CDR3 sequence is 12 residues long.

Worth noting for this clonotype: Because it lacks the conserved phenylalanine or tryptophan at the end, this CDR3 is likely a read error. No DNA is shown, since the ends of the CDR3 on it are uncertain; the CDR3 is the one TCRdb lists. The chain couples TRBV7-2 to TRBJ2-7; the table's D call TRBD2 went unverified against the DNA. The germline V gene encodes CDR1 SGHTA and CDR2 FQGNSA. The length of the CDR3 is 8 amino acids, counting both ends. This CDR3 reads CASSLIAG.

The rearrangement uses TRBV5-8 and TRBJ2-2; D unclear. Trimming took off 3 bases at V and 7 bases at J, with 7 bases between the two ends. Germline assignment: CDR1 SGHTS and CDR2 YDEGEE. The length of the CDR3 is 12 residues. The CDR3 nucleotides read TGTGCCAGCAGCTCGGTGTTCGGGGAGCTGTTTTTT. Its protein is CASSSVFGELFF.

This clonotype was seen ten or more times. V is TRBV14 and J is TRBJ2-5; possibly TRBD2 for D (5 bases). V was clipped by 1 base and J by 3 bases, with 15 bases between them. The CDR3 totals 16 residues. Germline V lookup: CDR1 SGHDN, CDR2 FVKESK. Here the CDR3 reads CASSQVTSGTKETQYF. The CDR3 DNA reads TGTGCCAGCAGCCAAGTGACCAGCGGTACAAAAGAGACCCAGTACTTC.

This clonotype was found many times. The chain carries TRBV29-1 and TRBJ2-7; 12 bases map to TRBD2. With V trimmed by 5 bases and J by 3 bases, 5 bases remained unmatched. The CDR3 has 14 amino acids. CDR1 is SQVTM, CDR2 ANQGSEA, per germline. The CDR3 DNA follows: TGCAGCGTTAAACGACTAGCGGGGGACTACGAGCAGTACTTC. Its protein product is CSVKRLAGDYEQYF.

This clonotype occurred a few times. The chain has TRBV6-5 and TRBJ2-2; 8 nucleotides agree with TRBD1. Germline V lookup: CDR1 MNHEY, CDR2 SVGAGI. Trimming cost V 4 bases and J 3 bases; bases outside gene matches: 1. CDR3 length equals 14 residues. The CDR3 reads CASSWTGYTGELFF. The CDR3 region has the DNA TGTGCCAGCAGTTGGACAGGGTACACCGGGGAGCTGTTTTTT.

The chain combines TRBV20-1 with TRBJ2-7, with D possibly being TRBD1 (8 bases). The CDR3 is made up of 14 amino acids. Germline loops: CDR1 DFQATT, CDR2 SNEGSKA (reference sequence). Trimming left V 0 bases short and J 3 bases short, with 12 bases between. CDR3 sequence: CSARDTGGGYEQYF. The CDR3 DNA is TGCAGTGCTAGAGATACAGGGGGGGGCTACGAGCAGTACTTC.

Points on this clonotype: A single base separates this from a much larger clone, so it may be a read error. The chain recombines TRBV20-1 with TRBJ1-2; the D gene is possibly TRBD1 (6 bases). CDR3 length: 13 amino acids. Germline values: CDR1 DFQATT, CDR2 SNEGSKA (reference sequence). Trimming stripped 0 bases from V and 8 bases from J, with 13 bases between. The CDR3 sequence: CSAREGGPGGYTF. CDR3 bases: TGCAGTGCTAGAGAAGGGGGGCCAGGCGGCTACACCTTC.

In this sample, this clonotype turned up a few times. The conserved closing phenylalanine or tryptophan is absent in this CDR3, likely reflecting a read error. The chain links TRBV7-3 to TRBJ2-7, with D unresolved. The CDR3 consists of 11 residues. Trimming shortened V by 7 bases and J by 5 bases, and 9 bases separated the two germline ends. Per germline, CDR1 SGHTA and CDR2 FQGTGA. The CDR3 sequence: CASTHNDEQYL. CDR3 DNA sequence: TGTGCCAGCACCCATAACGACGAGCAGTACCTC.

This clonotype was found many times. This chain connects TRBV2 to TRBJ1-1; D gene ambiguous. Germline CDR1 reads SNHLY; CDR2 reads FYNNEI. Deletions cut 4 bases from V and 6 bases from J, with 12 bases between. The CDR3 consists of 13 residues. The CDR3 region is CASSAGGRPEAFF. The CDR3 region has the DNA TGTGCCAGCAGTGCAGGAGGCCGACCTGAAGCTTTCTTT.